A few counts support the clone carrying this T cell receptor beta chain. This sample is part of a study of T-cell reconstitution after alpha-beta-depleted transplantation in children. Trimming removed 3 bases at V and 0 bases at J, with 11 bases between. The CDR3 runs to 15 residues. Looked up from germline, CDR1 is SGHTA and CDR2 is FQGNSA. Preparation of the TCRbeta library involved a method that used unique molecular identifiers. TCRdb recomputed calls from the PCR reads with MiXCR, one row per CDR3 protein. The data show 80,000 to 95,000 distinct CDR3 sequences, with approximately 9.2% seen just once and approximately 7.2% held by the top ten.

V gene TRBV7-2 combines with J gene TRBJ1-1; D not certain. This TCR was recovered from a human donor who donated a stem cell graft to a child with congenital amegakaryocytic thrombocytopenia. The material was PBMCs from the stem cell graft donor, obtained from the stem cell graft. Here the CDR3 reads CASSFYLQMNTEAFF. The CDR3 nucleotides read TGTGCCAGCAGCTTTTATCTACAGATGAACACTGAAGCTTTCTTT.